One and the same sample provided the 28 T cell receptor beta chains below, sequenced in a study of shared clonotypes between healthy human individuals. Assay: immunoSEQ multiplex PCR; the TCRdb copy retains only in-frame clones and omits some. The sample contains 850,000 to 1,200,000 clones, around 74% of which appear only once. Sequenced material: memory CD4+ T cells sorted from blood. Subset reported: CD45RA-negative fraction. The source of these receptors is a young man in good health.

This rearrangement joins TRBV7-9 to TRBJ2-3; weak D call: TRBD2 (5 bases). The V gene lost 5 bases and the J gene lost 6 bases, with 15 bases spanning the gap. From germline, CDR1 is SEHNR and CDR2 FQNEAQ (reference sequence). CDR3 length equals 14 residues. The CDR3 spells CASSPEGGLDTQYF. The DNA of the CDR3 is TGTGCCAGCAGCCCTGAGGGCGGTTTGGATACGCAGTATTTT.

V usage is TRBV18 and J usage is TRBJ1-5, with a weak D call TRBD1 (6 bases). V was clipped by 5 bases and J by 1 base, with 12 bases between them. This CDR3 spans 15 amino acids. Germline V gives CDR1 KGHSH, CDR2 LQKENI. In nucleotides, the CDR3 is TGTGCCAGCTCATCCGGACAGTCCAGCAATCAGCCCCAGCATTTT. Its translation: CASSSGQSSNQPQHF.

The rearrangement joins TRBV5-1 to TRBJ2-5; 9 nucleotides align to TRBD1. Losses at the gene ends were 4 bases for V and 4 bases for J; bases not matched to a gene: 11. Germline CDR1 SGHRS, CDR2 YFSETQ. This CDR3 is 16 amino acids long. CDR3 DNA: TGCGCCAGCAGCCTGCAAGTCCCGGGACAGGGAGAGACCCAGTACTTC. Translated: CASSLQVPGQGETQYF.

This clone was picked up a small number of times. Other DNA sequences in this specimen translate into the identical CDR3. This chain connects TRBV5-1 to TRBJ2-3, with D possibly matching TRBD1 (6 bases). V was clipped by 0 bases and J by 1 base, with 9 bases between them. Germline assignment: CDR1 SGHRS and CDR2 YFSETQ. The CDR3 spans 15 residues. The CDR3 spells CASSLGGGGTDTQYF. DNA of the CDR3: TGCGCCAGCAGCTTGGGAGGGGGAGGCACAGATACGCAGTATTTT.

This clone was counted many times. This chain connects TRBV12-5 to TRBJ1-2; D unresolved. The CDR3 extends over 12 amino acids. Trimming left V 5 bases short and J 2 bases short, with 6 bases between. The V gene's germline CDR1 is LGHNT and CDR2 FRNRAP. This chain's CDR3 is CASGLDNYGYTF. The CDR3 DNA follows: TGTGCTAGTGGTCTGGACAACTATGGCTACACCTTC.

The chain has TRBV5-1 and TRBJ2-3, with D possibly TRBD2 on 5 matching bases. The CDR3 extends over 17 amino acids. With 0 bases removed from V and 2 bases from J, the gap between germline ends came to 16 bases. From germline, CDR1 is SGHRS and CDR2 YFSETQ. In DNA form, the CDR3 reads TGCGCCAGCAGCTTGGGGCTAACTAGTGGATACACAGATACGCAGTATTTT. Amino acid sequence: CASSLGLTSGYTDTQYF.

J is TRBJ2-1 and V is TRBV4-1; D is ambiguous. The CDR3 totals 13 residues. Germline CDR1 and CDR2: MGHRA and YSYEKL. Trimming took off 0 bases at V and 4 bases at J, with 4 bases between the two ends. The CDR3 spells CASSQDFYNEQFF. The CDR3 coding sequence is TGCGCCAGCAGCCAAGATTTTTACAATGAGCAGTTCTTC.

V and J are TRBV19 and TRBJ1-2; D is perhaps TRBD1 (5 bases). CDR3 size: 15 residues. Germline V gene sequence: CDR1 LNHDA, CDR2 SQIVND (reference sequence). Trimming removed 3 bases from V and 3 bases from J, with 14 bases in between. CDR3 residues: CASSISDGAYYGYTF. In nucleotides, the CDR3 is TGTGCCAGTAGTATTTCGGACGGGGCCTACTATGGCTACACCTTC.

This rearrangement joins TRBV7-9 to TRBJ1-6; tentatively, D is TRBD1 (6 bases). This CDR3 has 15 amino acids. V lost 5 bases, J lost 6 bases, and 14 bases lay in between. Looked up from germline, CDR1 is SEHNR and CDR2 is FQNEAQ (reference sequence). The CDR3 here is CASSETTGLNSPLHF. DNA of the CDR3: TGTGCCAGCAGCGAGACTACAGGGCTTAATTCACCCCTCCACTTT.

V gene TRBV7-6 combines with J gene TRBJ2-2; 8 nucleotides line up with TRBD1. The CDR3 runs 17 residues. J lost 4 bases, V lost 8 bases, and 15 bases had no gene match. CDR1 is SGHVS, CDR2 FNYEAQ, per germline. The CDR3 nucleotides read TGTGCCAGCGGCTCAAGGACAGGGAGGTCGGGCACCGGGGAGCTGTTTTTT. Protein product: CASGSRTGRSGTGELFF.

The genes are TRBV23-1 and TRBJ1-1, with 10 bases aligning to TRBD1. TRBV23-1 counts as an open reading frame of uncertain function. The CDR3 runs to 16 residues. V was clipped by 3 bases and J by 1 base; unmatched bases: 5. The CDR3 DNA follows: TGCGCCAGCAGTCATTTAGACAGGGGGCAGAACACTGAAGCTTTCTTT. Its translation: CASSHLDRGQNTEAFF.

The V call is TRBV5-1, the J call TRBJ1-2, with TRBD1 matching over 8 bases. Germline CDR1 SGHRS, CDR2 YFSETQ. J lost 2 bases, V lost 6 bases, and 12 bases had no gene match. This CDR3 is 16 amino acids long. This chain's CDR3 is CASKPDTGQGNYGYTF. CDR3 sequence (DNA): TGCGCCAGCAAACCGGATACCGGACAGGGCAACTATGGCTACACCTTC.

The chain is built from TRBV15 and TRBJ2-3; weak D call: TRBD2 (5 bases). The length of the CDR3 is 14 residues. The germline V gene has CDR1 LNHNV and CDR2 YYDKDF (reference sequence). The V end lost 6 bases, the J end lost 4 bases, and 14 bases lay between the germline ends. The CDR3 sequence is CATRPGQLADTQYF. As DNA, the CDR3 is TGTGCCACCAGACCGGGCCAACTAGCAGATACGCAGTATTTT.

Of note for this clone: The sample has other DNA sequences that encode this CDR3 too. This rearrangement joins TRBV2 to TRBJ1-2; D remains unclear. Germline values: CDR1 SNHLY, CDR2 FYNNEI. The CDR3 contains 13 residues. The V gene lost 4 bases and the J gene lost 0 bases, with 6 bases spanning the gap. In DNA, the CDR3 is TGTGCCAGCAGTGGCTCCGCTAACTATGGCTACACCTTC. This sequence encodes CASSGSANYGYTF.

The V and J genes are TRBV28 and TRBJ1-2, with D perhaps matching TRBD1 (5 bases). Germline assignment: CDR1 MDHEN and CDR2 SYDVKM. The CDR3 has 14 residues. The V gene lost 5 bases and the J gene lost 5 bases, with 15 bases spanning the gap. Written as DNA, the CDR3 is TGTGCCAGCAGTGAAGGGACGGATCCTTATGGCTACACCTTC. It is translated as CASSEGTDPYGYTF.

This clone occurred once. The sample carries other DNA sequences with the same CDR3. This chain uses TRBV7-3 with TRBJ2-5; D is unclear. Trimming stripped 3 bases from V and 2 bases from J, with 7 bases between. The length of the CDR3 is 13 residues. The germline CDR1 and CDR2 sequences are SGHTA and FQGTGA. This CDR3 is CASSLTRQETQYF. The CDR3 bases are TGTGCCAGCAGCTTGACTCGACAAGAGACCCAGTACTTC.

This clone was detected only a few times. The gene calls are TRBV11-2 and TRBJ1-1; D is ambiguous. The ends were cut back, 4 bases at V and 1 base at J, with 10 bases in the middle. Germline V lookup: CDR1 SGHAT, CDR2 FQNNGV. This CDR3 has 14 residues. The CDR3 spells CASSWRYENTEAFF. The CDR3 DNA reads TGTGCCAGCAGCTGGAGGTATGAGAACACTGAAGCTTTCTTT.

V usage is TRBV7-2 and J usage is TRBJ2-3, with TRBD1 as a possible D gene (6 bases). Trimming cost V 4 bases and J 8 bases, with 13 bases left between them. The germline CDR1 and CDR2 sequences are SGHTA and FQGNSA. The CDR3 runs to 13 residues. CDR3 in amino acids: CASSSHRVGTQYF. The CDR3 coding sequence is TGTGCCAGCAGCTCACACAGGGTTGGTACGCAGTATTTT.

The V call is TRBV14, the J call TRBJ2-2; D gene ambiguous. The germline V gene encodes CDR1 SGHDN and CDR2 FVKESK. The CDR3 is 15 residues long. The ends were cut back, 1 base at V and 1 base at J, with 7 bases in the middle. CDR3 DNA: TGTGCCAGCAGCCAAGCATTCCTGAACACCGGGGAGCTGTTTTTT. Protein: CASSQAFLNTGELFF.

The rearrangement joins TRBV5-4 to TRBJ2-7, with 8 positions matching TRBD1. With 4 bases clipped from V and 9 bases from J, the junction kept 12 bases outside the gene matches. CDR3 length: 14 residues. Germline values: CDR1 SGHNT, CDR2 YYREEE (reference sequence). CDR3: CASSQQGVRLVQYF. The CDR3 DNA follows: TGTGCCAGCAGCCAACAGGGGGTCCGTCTTGTGCAGTACTTC.

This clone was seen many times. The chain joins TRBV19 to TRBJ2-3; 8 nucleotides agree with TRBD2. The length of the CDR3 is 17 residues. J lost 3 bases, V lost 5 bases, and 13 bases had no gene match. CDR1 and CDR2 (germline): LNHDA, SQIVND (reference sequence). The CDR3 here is CASSSRTSKDGTDTQYF. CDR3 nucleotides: TGTGCCAGTAGTTCGCGGACTAGCAAAGATGGGACAGATACGCAGTATTTT.

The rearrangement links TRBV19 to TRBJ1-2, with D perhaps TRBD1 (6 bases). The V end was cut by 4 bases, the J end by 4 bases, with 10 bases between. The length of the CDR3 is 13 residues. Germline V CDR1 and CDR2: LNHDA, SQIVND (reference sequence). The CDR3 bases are TGTGCCAGTAGTAGAACAGGGCTCTATGGCTACACCTTC. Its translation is CASSRTGLYGYTF.

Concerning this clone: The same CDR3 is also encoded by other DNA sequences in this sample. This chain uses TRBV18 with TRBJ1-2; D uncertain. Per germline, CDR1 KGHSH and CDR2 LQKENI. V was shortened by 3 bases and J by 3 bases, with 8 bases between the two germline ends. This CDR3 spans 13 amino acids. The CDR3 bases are TGTGCCAGCTCACCGGGGAGGGACTATGGCTACACCTTC. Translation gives CASSPGRDYGYTF.

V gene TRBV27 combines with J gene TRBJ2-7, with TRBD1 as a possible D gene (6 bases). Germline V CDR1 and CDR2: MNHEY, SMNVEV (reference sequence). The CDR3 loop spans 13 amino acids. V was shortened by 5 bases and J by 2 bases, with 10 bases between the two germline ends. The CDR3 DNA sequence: TGTGCCAGCAGTAAGGGACATACCTACGAGCAGTACTTC. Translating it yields CASSKGHTYEQYF.

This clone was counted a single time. The CDR3 loop reads CASSELMTEQPQHF. Written as DNA, the CDR3 is TGTGCCAGCAGTGAACTAATGACAGAGCAGCCCCAGCATTTT. The chain recombines TRBV2 with TRBJ1-5; D is perhaps TRBD1 (5 bases). V dropped 2 bases and J dropped 7 bases, with 12 bases sitting between them. The CDR3 loop spans 14 amino acids. In germline, CDR1 is SNHLY, CDR2 FYNNEI.

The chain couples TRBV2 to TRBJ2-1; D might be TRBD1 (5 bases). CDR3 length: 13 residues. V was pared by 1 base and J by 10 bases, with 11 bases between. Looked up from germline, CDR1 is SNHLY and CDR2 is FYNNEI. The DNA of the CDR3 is TGTGCCAGCAGTGAAGGGGGCACAAGCGAGCAGTTCTTC. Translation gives CASSEGGTSEQFF.

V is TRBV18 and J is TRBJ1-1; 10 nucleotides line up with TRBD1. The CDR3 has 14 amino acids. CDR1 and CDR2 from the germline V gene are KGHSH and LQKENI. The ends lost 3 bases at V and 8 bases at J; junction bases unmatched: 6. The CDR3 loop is CASSPGTGVIEAFF. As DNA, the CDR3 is TGTGCCAGCTCACCCGGGACAGGGGTCATCGAAGCTTTCTTT. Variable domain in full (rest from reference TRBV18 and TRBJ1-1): NAGVMQNPRHLVRRRGQEARLRCSPMKGHSHVYWYRQLPEEGLKFMVYLQKENIIDESGMPKERFSAEFPKEGPSILRIQQVVRGDSAAYFCASSPGTGVIEAFFGQGTRLTVV.

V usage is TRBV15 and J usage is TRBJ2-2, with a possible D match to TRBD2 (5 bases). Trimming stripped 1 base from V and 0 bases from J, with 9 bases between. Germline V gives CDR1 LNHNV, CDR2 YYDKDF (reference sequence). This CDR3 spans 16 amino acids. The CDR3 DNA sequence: TGTGCCACCAGCAGAGTGGCGGGTCCGAACACCGGGGAGCTGTTTTTT. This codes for CATSRVAGPNTGELFF.